This TCR beta chain appears in the sequencing data of a study of T cell responses to AZD1222 COVID-19 vaccine. Sequenced by immunoSEQ multiplex PCR; TCRdb stores in-frame clones only, minus some. This sample has about 180,000 clones, with approximately 91% found just once. The CDR3 extends over 14 amino acids. V was pared by 2 bases and J by 6 bases, with 15 bases between. Per the germline V gene, CDR1 is SGHDT and CDR2 is YYEEEE. This TCR was sampled from an adult in good health. The specimen was peripheral blood, collected on day 0 of AZD1222 vaccination. The chain combines TRBV5-6 with TRBJ2-7; unclear D gene. The CDR3 nucleotides are TGTGCCAGCAGCTTAGCTGGGTCCCAATCCGAGCAGTACTTC. As protein: CASSLAGSQSEQYF. Together with reference TRBV5-6 and TRBJ2-7, the CDR3 gives the full variable domain: DAGVTQSPTHLIKTRGQQVTLRCSPKSGHDTVSWYQQALGQGPQFIFQYYEEEERQRGNFPDRFSGHQFPNYSSELNVNALLLGDSALYLCASSLAGSQSEQYFGPGTRLTVT.